Following are 27 T cell receptor beta chains from one sample sequenced in a study of OX40 agonist ivuxolimab in advanced cancers. The protocol was immunoSEQ multiplex PCR, while the TCRdb copy is restricted to in-frame clones and leaves out a portion. The sample lists about 100,000 clones, almost 90% seen once, with roughly 0.16% in the top ten. This material consisted of CD4+ or CD8+ T cells sorted from blood, taken in a trial of the OX40 agonist ivuxolimab. All receptors come from an adult with an advanced solid tumor such as melanoma, head and neck, liver or kidney cancer.

V usage is TRBV18 and J usage is TRBJ2-7; the match to TRBD1 covers 10 bases. J gave up 4 bases and V 5 bases, and 2 bases lay outside the gene matches. This CDR3 has 13 residues. Germline loops: CDR1 KGHSH, CDR2 LQKENI. The CDR3 loop reads CASSTGQGYEQYF. As DNA, the CDR3 is TGTGCCAGCTCAACGGGACAGGGGTACGAGCAGTACTTC.

J is TRBJ2-7 and V is TRBV6-1; 7 bases agree with TRBD2. This CDR3 is 13 amino acids long. Losses at the gene ends were 5 bases for V and 3 bases for J; bases not matched to a gene: 4. Looked up from germline, CDR1 is MNHNS and CDR2 is SASEGT. The CDR3 bases are TGTGCCAGCAGTACTAGCGCATACTACGAGCAGTACTTC. Translation: CASSTSAYYEQYF.

This chain links TRBV10-3 with TRBJ2-1, with TRBD2 as a possible D gene (6 bases). CDR3 length: 15 residues. Trimming removed 2 bases from V and 0 bases from J, with 8 bases in between. Germline V gene sequence: CDR1 ENHRY, CDR2 SYGVKD. The CDR3 DNA reads TGTGCCATCAGTGAGCTCGGGAGCTCCTACAATGAGCAGTTCTTC. It yields the protein CAISELGSSYNEQFF.

The chain couples TRBV10-1 to TRBJ2-1, with 7 bases aligning to TRBD1. The germline V gene encodes CDR1 WNHNN and CDR2 SYGVQD (reference sequence). The CDR3 runs to 15 residues. V shed 4 bases and J 4 bases; nucleotides not matched to a gene: 7. The CDR3 region is CASSAAGGLYNEQFF. CDR3 nucleotide sequence: TGCGCCAGCAGTGCAGCAGGGGGTTTATACAATGAGCAGTTCTTC.

This chain joins TRBV5-4 and TRBJ1-2; 7 nucleotides match TRBD1. V was pared by 3 bases and J by 5 bases, with 10 bases of the junction left unmatched. CDR3 length: 15 residues. Germline CDR1 SGHNT, CDR2 YYREEE (reference sequence). The CDR3 region is CASSSPGDRWYGYTF. The CDR3 nucleotides are TGTGCCAGCAGCTCGCCAGGGGACAGATGGTATGGCTACACCTTC.

This clone was recorded once. The rearrangement uses TRBV30 and TRBJ1-2; D gene unclear. Trimming left V 0 bases short and J 2 bases short, with 13 bases between. CDR3 length equals 15 residues. CDR1 is GTSNPN, CDR2 SVGIG, per germline (reference sequence). The CDR3 spells CAWSVQGPFNYGYTF. The CDR3 DNA sequence: TGTGCCTGGAGTGTACAAGGGCCTTTCAACTATGGCTACACCTTC.

V gene TRBV19 combines with J gene TRBJ2-5, with TRBD1 identical over 11 bases. The V segment lost 5 bases and the J segment 7 bases; nucleotides outside the gene matches: 6. Germline values: CDR1 LNHDA, CDR2 SQIVND (reference sequence). The CDR3 is made up of 14 amino acids. The CDR3 region is CASSPGQGARTQYF. The CDR3, as DNA: TGTGCCAGTAGTCCCGGACAGGGGGCGCGGACCCAGTACTTC. Complete variable domain (other parts from reference TRBV19 and TRBJ2-5): DGGITQSPKYLFRKEGQNVTLSCEQNLNHDAMYWYRQDPGQGLRLIYYSQIVNDFQKGDIAEGYSVSREKKESFPLTVTSAQKNPTAFYLCASSPGQGARTQYFGPGTRLLVL.

The chain carries TRBV28 and TRBJ2-7; 8 positions agree with TRBD1. J lost 5 bases, V lost 5 bases, and 8 bases had no gene match. This CDR3 contains 14 residues. Germline values: CDR1 MDHEN, CDR2 SYDVKM. CDR3 region: CASSLTGVGNEQYF. The CDR3 DNA follows: TGTGCCAGCAGTCTGACAGGGGTAGGGAACGAGCAGTACTTC.

The chain recombines TRBV5-1 with TRBJ2-7, with 7 bases aligning to TRBD1. V trimming: 0 bases; J trimming: 2 bases; junction bases outside the gene matches: 2. The CDR3 runs to 14 residues. The germline V gene has CDR1 SGHRS and CDR2 YFSETQ. The CDR3 loop reads CASSLGDSTYEQYF. The CDR3 region has the DNA TGCGCCAGCAGCTTGGGGGACAGTACCTACGAGCAGTACTTC.

The chain employs TRBV27 and TRBJ1-6; D might be TRBD1 (5 bases). Trimming removed 2 bases from V and 6 bases from J, with 14 bases in between. The CDR3 has 16 amino acids. Germline assignment: CDR1 MNHEY and CDR2 SMNVEV (reference sequence). CDR3 sequence reads: CASSLGPGGTNSPLHF. CDR3 coding DNA: TGTGCCAGCAGTTTAGGTCCCGGGGGAACTAATTCACCCCTCCACTTT.

The rearrangement joins TRBV5-1 to TRBJ2-2; D not resolved. This CDR3 contains 12 residues. Germline CDR1 and CDR2: SGHRS and YFSETQ. V was clipped by 7 bases and J by 4 bases, with 8 bases between them. CDR3 nucleotide sequence: TGCGCCAGCGTCAGATCCACCGGGGAGCTGTTTTTT. This encodes CASVRSTGELFF.

The V gene is TRBV2, the J gene TRBJ2-3; TRBD2 matches at 15 bases. The CDR3 runs 20 residues. Germline CDR1 SNHLY, CDR2 FYNNEI. V gave up 10 bases and J gave up 2 bases; unmatched junction bases: 19. The CDR3 DNA is TGTGCCATACCCCAATCTTCCGGGACTAGCGGGGGGCAAAACACAGATACGCAGTATTTT. Its translation: CAIPQSSGTSGGQNTDTQYF.

V gene TRBV6-1 combines with J gene TRBJ1-6; D ambiguous. V was clipped by 4 bases and J by 0 bases, with 7 bases between them. Looked up from germline, CDR1 is MNHNS and CDR2 is SASEGT. The CDR3 runs to 15 residues. The CDR3 reads CASSVGNSYNSPLHF. DNA of the CDR3: TGTGCCAGCAGTGTGGGGAACTCCTATAATTCACCCCTCCACTTT.

The chain uses TRBV5-4 and TRBJ1-6, with 7 bases fitting TRBD1. Trimming at V came to 4 bases and at J to 7 bases, leaving 11 bases not matched to a gene. This CDR3 contains 16 residues. Per the germline V gene, CDR1 is SGHNT and CDR2 is YYREEE (reference sequence). The CDR3 nucleotides are TGTGCCAGCAGCCCAGGGGGGCCCGTAGGCAATTCACCCCTCCACTTT. This sequence encodes CASSPGGPVGNSPLHF.

This chain joins TRBV6-1 and TRBJ2-7; TRBD2 aligns across 11 bases. Trimming removed 10 bases from V and 7 bases from J; junction bases left unmatched: 9. CDR1 MNHNS and CDR2 SASEGT come from the germline V gene. The CDR3 has 13 amino acids. CDR3 in DNA: TGTGCCACCTTGACTAGCGGGAACGGGGAGCAGTACTTC. Protein: CATLTSGNGEQYF.

This clone showed up just once. The rearrangement links TRBV6-5 to TRBJ2-7, with TRBD1 matching 8 bases. The germline V gene encodes CDR1 MNHEY and CDR2 SVGAGI. V shed 6 bases, J shed 2 bases, and the junction held 3 bases outside the gene matches. This CDR3 contains 13 residues. The CDR3 here is CASRGQGTYEQYF. DNA of the CDR3: TGTGCCAGCAGAGGACAGGGAACCTACGAGCAGTACTTC.

This clone was counted between two and nine times. J is TRBJ1-5 and V is TRBV27; no clear D. Germline V gene data show CDR1 as MNHEY and CDR2 as SMNVEV (reference sequence). V gave up 9 bases and J gave up 0 bases, with 6 bases separating them. This CDR3 has 12 residues. DNA of the CDR3: TGTGCCAGGGGAGGTAGCAATCAGCCCCAGCATTTT. Residues: CARGGSNQPQHF.

The chain links TRBV7-9 to TRBJ2-3; weak D call: TRBD2 (7 bases). The CDR3 loop spans 15 amino acids. V lost 0 bases and J lost 6, with 13 bases in between. The germline gives CDR1 SEHNR, CDR2 FQNEAQ (reference sequence). The CDR3 loop reads CASSLAGGHIDTQYF. The DNA for the CDR3 is TGTGCCAGCAGCTTAGCGGGGGGGCACATTGATACGCAGTATTTT.

The CDR3: CASSLERTGYLHF. The CDR3 nucleotides are TGTGCCAGCAGCCTAGAACGGACAGGGTACCTCCACTTT. This chain connects TRBV5-4 to TRBJ1-6, with TRBD1 matching 8 bases. CDR3 length equals 13 residues. The germline V gene has CDR1 SGHNT and CDR2 YYREEE (reference sequence). Trimming cost V 4 bases and J 15 bases; bases outside gene matches: 9.

This clone came up a few times. The chain joins TRBV10-3 to TRBJ2-5; 9 bases map to TRBD1. V lost 10 bases, J lost 5 bases, and 8 bases stayed unmatched. This CDR3 has 13 amino acids. CDR1 and CDR2 (germline): ENHRY, SYGVKD. CDR3 sequence: CASEGQGDETQYF. The CDR3 region has the DNA TGTGCCAGCGAGGGACAGGGAGATGAGACCCAGTACTTC.

The V call is TRBV20-1, the J call TRBJ2-5; weak D call: TRBD1 (5 bases). The CDR3 contains 10 residues. CDR1 and CDR2 from the germline V gene are DFQATT and SNEGSKA (reference sequence). CDR3 in amino acids: CTGFRETQYF. The CDR3 nucleotides are TGCACAGGGTTCCGAGAGACCCAGTACTTC.

In its sample, this clone was seen once. The CDR3 DNA follows: TGTGCCAGCAGGAGTCTCGGCGGGTTGGGGCAGCCCCAGCATTTT. Protein sequence: CASRSLGGLGQPQHF. This chain uses TRBV6-1 with TRBJ1-5; unclear D gene. This CDR3 has 15 amino acids. Trimming left V 6 bases short and J 7 bases short, with 19 bases between. Germline V gene data show CDR1 as MNHNS and CDR2 as SASEGT.

This chain joins TRBV4-2 and TRBJ1-5; D might be TRBD1 (5 bases). CDR1 and CDR2 (germline): LGHNA, YNFKEQ. The CDR3 loop spans 15 amino acids. V was pared by 0 bases and J by 4 bases, with 10 bases between. This chain's CDR3 is CASSQEGGTNQPQHF. CDR3 nucleotides: TGTGCCAGCAGCCAAGAAGGTGGGACGAATCAGCCCCAGCATTTT.

V usage is TRBV2 and J usage is TRBJ2-7; tentatively, D is TRBD2 (5 bases). Germline-derived CDR1 and CDR2 are SNHLY and FYNNEI. This CDR3 is 14 amino acids long. V lost 7 bases and J 3 bases, leaving 16 bases between the germline ends. The CDR3 sequence is CASTLGGLLYEQYF. CDR3 coding DNA: TGTGCCAGCACTCTTGGAGGACTCCTCTACGAGCAGTACTTC.

The rearrangement joins TRBV29-1 to TRBJ2-3, with D unclear. The CDR3 covers 12 residues. The V gene lost 3 bases and the J gene lost 4 bases, with 8 bases spanning the gap. Germline CDR1 reads SQVTM; CDR2 reads ANQGSEA. This CDR3 reads CSVDSSADTQYF. The DNA of the CDR3 is TGCAGCGTTGACTCAAGCGCAGATACGCAGTATTTT.

CDR3: CAISESVSYEQYF. The CDR3 DNA reads TGTGCCATCAGTGAGTCGGTCAGCTACGAGCAGTACTTC. The chain links TRBV10-3 to TRBJ2-7, with D hard to call. The CDR3 spans 13 residues. V was trimmed by 0 bases and J by 3 bases, leaving 6 bases between them. Germline V gene sequence: CDR1 ENHRY, CDR2 SYGVKD.

The chain is built from TRBV5-1 and TRBJ2-3; D tentatively fits TRBD1 or TRBD2 (5 bases each). The CDR3 consists of 15 residues. V lost 0 bases to trimming and J lost 2 bases, with 10 bases between them. Germline assignment: CDR1 SGHRS and CDR2 YFSETQ. CDR3 sequence reads: CASSLGGTATDTQYF. DNA for the CDR3: TGCGCCAGCAGCTTGGGGGGGACGGCCACAGATACGCAGTATTTT.